This T cell receptor (beta chain) was sequenced for a study of Graves' ophthalmopathy and Graves' hyperthyroidism. Study-level findings and limits: Most clonotypes expanded in thyroid above 0.001 frequency were present in blood too.

Germline V gene sequence: CDR1 DFQATT, CDR2 SNEGSKA (reference sequence). The CDR3 loop spans 12 amino acids. The study amplified TCR beta CDR3 regions using RNA transcripts. After a first-round RT-PCR with HTBI primers, a second-round multiplex PCR was run. One entry per CDR3 protein results from TCRdb running MiXCR on the multiplex PCR reads. This sample has almost 750,000 distinct CDR3 sequences, with roughly two fifths found just once. There are a few counts of this clonotype. As yet, its antigen is unknown. In this cohort, patients with other autoimmune diseases, uncontrolled infections, pregnancy or lactation were excluded.

Material for sequencing was peripheral blood. The receptor was derived from an adult man with Graves' ophthalmopathy. J is TRBJ2-7 and V is TRBV20-1, with D possibly matching TRBD2 (5 bases). This CDR3 is CSGETGSYEQYF. DNA of the CDR3: TGCAGCGGGGAGACGGGGTCCTACGAGCAGTACTTC.